The 20 T cell receptor beta chains below all came from one sample that was sequenced in a study of cytomegalovirus exposure and HLA in healthy donors. The PCR made use of 60 Vbeta and 13 Jbeta primers. This table comes from immunoSEQ multiplex PCR, and its TCRdb copy is limited to in-frame clones, with some not included. Among about 150,000 clones listed, 70% to 80% were seen once. The specimen sequenced was PBMCs. Source of these receptors: a human donor in good health.

V gene TRBV25-1 combines with J gene TRBJ2-3, with 8 nucleotides matching TRBD2. The CDR3 sequence is 17 residues long. CDR1 and CDR2 from the germline V gene are MGHDK and SYGVNS. Trimming at V came to 1 base and at J to 0 bases, leaving 6 bases not matched to a gene. CDR3 in DNA: TGTGCCAGCAGTGAATCGCGGGGGGCAGGAAGCACAGATACGCAGTATTTT. It is translated as CASSESRGAGSTDTQYF.

This chain joins TRBV20-1 and TRBJ2-5; TRBD1 agrees at 8 bases. Trimming at V came to 5 bases and at J to 4 bases, leaving 0 bases not matched to a gene. CDR3 length: 11 amino acids. Germline CDR1 and CDR2: DFQATT and SNEGSKA (reference sequence). This chain's CDR3 is CSADRGETQYF. The DNA for the CDR3 is TGCAGTGCTGACAGGGGAGAGACCCAGTACTTC.

The chain joins TRBV4-2 to TRBJ2-7; a weak D match, TRBD1 (5 bases). V lost 4 bases to trimming and J lost 2 bases, with 21 bases between them. There are 17 residues in the CDR3. Germline-derived CDR1 and CDR2 are LGHNA and YNFKEQ. This chain's CDR3 is CASSRLPPDRNPYEQYF. The CDR3 DNA reads TGTGCCAGCAGCCGCCTCCCCCCCGACAGAAATCCCTACGAGCAGTACTTC.

The rearrangement links TRBV7-9 to TRBJ2-1; 9 bases match TRBD1. V lost 5 bases to trimming and J lost 5 bases; unmatched junction nucleotides: 7. The CDR3 runs 15 residues. Germline lookup yields CDR1 SEHNR and CDR2 FQNEAQ (reference sequence). Here the CDR3 reads CASSPGQGIDNEQFF. The DNA for the CDR3 is TGTGCCAGCAGCCCGGGACAGGGTATCGACAATGAGCAGTTCTTC. The complete variable domain, with remaining parts taken from reference TRBV7-9 and TRBJ2-1, reads DTGVSQNPRHKITKRGQNVTFRCDPISEHNRLYWYRQTLGQGPEFLTYFQNEAQLEKSRLLSDRFSAERPKGSFSTLEIQRTEQGDSAMYLCASSPGQGIDNEQFFGPGTRLTVL.

J is TRBJ2-3 and V is TRBV28; TRBD2 matches at 13 bases. CDR1 and CDR2 from the germline V gene are MDHEN and SYDVKM. The CDR3 runs 14 residues. Trimming at V came to 2 bases and at J to 7 bases, leaving 0 bases not matched to a gene. CDR3 nucleotide sequence: TGTGCCAGCAGTTTAGGGACTAGCGGGAATACGCAGTATTTT. The encoded protein is CASSLGTSGNTQYF.

This clone has a single count. The rearrangement links TRBV5-1 to TRBJ2-3; 16 bases align to TRBD2. CDR3 size: 17 residues. V dropped 1 base and J dropped 3; count of bases not matched to a gene: 2. The V gene's germline CDR1 is SGHRS and CDR2 YFSETQ. The CDR3 sequence is CASSLPGLAGGTDTQYF. The DNA of the CDR3 is TGCGCCAGCAGCTTGCCGGGACTAGCGGGGGGGACAGATACGCAGTATTTT. Complete variable domain (other parts from reference TRBV5-1 and TRBJ2-3): KAGVTQTPRYLIKTRGQQVTLSCSPISGHRSVSWYQQTPGQGLQFLFEYFSETQRNKGNFPGRFSGRQFSNSRSEMNVSTLELGDSALYLCASSLPGLAGGTDTQYFGPGTRLTVL.

This clone was recorded only once. The chain employs TRBV5-1 and TRBJ1-6; 7 nucleotides match TRBD1. The junction had 10 bases not matched to a gene; V was cut back by 0 bases and J by 7 bases. In germline, CDR1 is SGHRS, CDR2 YFSETQ. The CDR3 is 17 amino acids. As DNA, the CDR3 is TGCGCCAGCAGCTTGGGAGGGGGCCCCACCGCCAATTCACCCCTCCACTTT. It specifies CASSLGGGPTANSPLHF. Complete variable domain (other parts from reference TRBV5-1 and TRBJ1-6): KAGVTQTPRYLIKTRGQQVTLSCSPISGHRSVSWYQQTPGQGLQFLFEYFSETQRNKGNFPGRFSGRQFSNSRSEMNVSTLELGDSALYLCASSLGGGPTANSPLHFGNGTRLTVT.

The chain combines TRBV13 with TRBJ2-2, with 8 positions matching TRBD1. Per germline, CDR1 PRHDT and CDR2 FYEKMQ (reference sequence). The CDR3 length is 18 residues. J lost 3 bases, V lost 2 bases, and 11 bases had no gene match. DNA for the CDR3: TGTGCCAGCAGCTTACTGGCAGAGACAGGGGATTACACCGGGGAGCTGTTTTTT. This codes for CASSLLAETGDYTGELFF.

The chain links TRBV9 to TRBJ1-3, with 8 bases identical to TRBD1. V shed 3 bases, J shed 4 bases, and the junction held 9 bases outside the gene matches. Per germline, CDR1 SGDLS and CDR2 YYNGEE. CDR3 length equals 16 residues. CDR3 region: CASSEGAGGSGNTIYF. The CDR3 nucleotides are TGTGCCAGCAGCGAGGGGGCAGGGGGCTCAGGAAACACCATATATTTT.

This clone was detected only a few times. The chain is built from TRBV2 and TRBJ2-4; a weak D match, TRBD2 (5 bases). Trimming shortened V by 7 bases and J by 5 bases, and 9 bases separated the two germline ends. CDR1 and CDR2 from the germline V gene are SNHLY and FYNNEI. CDR3 size: 12 residues. In DNA form, the CDR3 reads TGTGCCAGCAACGGGGTACAAAACATTCAGTACTTC. Translation: CASNGVQNIQYF.

The chain recombines TRBV4-1 with TRBJ1-4, with D perhaps matching TRBD1 (5 bases). The germline CDR1 and CDR2 sequences are MGHRA and YSYEKL. V shed 4 bases and J shed 4 bases, with 10 bases lying between them. CDR3 length: 14 amino acids. The CDR3 DNA reads TGCGCCAGCAGCCCCAGGGTTGGTAATGAAAAACTGTTTTTT. Amino acids: CASSPRVGNEKLFF.

This CDR3 reads CASSIWGGRSNQPQHF. DNA for the CDR3: TGTGCCAGTAGTATCTGGGGCGGACGTAGCAATCAGCCCCAGCATTTT. V gene TRBV19 combines with J gene TRBJ1-5; D might be TRBD1 (5 bases). Germline values: CDR1 LNHDA, CDR2 SQIVND (reference sequence). The CDR3 consists of 16 residues. The germline V and J ends were trimmed by 3 bases and 0 bases, with 12 bases remaining between them.

This chain joins TRBV19 and TRBJ2-2, with D possibly TRBD1 on 6 matching bases. Germline loops: CDR1 LNHDA, CDR2 SQIVND (reference sequence). CDR3 length equals 14 residues. V was clipped by 11 bases and J by 2 bases, with 15 bases between them. CDR3 DNA: TGTGCCTCCTCGACAGGATTTAACACCGGGGAGCTGTTTTTT. This translates into CASSTGFNTGELFF.

This clone was seen a single time. The V call is TRBV5-1, the J call TRBJ2-1; D may be TRBD2 (7 bases). CDR3 length equals 18 residues. Deletions cut 0 bases from V and 3 bases from J, with 19 bases between. Germline V gene data show CDR1 as SGHRS and CDR2 as YFSETQ. The CDR3 spells CASSLAGGDGGSYNEQFF. Here the CDR3 DNA reads TGCGCCAGCAGCTTGGCCGGGGGCGACGGGGGGAGCTACAATGAGCAGTTCTTC.

The genes are TRBV4-3 and TRBJ1-1, with D hard to call. The CDR3 is 13 residues long. Trimming took 0 bases from V and 8 from J, leaving 10 bases between them. CDR1 is LGHNA and CDR2 is YSLEER in the germline V gene. The chain's CDR3 is CASSQDVMREAFF. The CDR3 DNA follows: TGCGCCAGCAGCCAAGATGTGATGAGGGAAGCTTTCTTT.

The chain carries TRBV10-2 and TRBJ1-1; 9 nucleotides match TRBD1. This CDR3 region has 15 residues. Germline CDR1 WSHSY, CDR2 SAAADI. V dropped 7 bases and J dropped 3; count of bases not matched to a gene: 9. The CDR3 region is CASKLTGGRDTEAFF. CDR3 nucleotide sequence: TGCGCCAGCAAACTCACAGGGGGCAGGGACACTGAAGCTTTCTTT.

Only one count was recorded for this clone. The CDR3 here is CASSQLTSSKNIQYF. CDR3 coding DNA: TGCGCCAGCAGCCAACTGACTAGCTCCAAAAACATTCAGTACTTC. The gene calls are TRBV4-1 and TRBJ2-4, with 7 bases that match TRBD2. The CDR3 runs 15 residues. J gave up 2 bases and V 2 bases, and 3 bases lay outside the gene matches. Per the germline V gene, CDR1 is MGHRA and CDR2 is YSYEKL.

The chain recombines TRBV2 with TRBJ2-1, with 7 bases aligning to TRBD1. V dropped 7 bases and J dropped 0; count of bases not matched to a gene: 6. The CDR3 is made up of 15 amino acids. The germline gives CDR1 SNHLY, CDR2 FYNNEI. The chain's CDR3 is CASTGTAGSYNEQFF. DNA for the CDR3: TGTGCCAGCACCGGGACAGCCGGCTCCTACAATGAGCAGTTCTTC.

V is TRBV4-2 and J is TRBJ2-7; weak D call: TRBD2 (6 bases). The ends were cut back, 4 bases at V and 3 bases at J, with 13 bases in the middle. Germline V lookup: CDR1 LGHNA, CDR2 YNFKEQ. This CDR3 has 14 residues. The CDR3 is CASSPLGGLYEQYF. The DNA for the CDR3 is TGTGCCAGCAGCCCCCTGGGAGGACTCTACGAGCAGTACTTC.

The rearrangement links TRBV28 to TRBJ2-7; 10 nucleotides agree with TRBD1. Germline V gene sequence: CDR1 MDHEN, CDR2 SYDVKM. The CDR3 consists of 16 residues. V was pared by 2 bases and J by 3 bases, with 7 bases of the junction left unmatched. CDR3 residues: CASSLGRDRGGYEQYF. DNA for the CDR3: TGTGCCAGCAGTTTAGGTCGGGACAGGGGAGGCTACGAGCAGTACTTC.